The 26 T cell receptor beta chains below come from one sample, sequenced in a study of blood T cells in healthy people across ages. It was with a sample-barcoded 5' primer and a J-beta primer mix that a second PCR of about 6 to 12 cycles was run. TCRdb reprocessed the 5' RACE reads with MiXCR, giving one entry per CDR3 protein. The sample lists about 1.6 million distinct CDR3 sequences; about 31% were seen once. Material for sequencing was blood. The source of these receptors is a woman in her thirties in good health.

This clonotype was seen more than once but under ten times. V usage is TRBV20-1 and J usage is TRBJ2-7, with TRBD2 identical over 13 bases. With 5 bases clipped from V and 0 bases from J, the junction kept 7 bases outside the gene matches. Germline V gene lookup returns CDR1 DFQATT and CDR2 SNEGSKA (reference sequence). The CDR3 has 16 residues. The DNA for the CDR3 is TGCAGTGCTCTCTACGGGACTAGCGGGAACTCCTACGAGCAGTACTTC. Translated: CSALYGTSGNSYEQYF.

The CDR3 spells CASSLNGHSYPDTQYF. The CDR3 DNA reads TGTGCCAGCAGCTTAAACGGACACTCGTACCCAGATACGCAGTATTTT. V is TRBV13 and J is TRBJ2-3, with D possibly TRBD1 on 5 matching bases. This CDR3 region has 16 residues. Trimming removed 2 bases at V and 4 bases at J, with 16 bases between. Looked up from germline, CDR1 is PRHDT and CDR2 is FYEKMQ (reference sequence). Full variable domain (remainder filled in from reference TRBV13 and TRBJ2-3): AAGVIQSPRHLIKEKRETATLKCYPIPRHDTVYWYQQGPGQDPQFLISFYEKMQSDKGSIPDRFSAQQFSDYHSELNMSSLELGDSALYFCASSLNGHSYPDTQYFGPGTRLTVL.

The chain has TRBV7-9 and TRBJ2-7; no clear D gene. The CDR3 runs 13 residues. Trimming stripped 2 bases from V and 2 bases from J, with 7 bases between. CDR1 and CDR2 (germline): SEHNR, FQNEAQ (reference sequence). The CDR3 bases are TGTGCCAGCAGCTTACTGGTTACCTACGAGCAGTACTTC. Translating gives CASSLLVTYEQYF.

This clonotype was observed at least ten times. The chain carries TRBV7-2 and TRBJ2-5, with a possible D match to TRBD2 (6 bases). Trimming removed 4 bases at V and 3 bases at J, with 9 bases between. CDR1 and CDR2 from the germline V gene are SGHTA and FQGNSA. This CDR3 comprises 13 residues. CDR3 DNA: TGTGCCAGCAGCTCGGGACTGGAAGAGACCCAGTACTTC. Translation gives CASSSGLEETQYF.

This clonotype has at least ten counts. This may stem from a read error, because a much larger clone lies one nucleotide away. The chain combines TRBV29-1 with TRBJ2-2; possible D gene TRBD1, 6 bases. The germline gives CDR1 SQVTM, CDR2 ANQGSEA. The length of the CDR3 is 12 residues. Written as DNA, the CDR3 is TGCACCGGACAGTACTACACCGGGGAGCGGTTTTTT. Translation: CTGQYYTGERFF.

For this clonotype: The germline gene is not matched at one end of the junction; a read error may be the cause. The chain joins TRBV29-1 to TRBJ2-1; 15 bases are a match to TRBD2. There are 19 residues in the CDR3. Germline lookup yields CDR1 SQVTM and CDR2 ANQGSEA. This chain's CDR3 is CSVRGGTSGRLIAYNVQFF. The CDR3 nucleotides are TGCAGCGTTCGAGGTGGGACTAGCGGGAGGCTTATTGCCTACAATGTGCAGTTCTTC.

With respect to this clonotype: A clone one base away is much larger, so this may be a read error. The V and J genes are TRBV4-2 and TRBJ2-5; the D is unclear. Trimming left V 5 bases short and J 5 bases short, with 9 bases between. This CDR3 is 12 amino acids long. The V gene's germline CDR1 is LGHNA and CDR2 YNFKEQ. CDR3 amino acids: CASSATWETQYF. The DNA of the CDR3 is TGTGCCAGCAGCGCCACTTGGGAGACCCAGTACTTC.

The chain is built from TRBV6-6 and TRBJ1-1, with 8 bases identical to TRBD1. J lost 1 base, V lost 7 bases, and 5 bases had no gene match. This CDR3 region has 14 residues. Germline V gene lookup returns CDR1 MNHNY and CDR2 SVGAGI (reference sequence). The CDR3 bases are TGTGCCAGCAAAATCGGACAGGGGAACACTGAAGCTTTCTTT. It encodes CASKIGQGNTEAFF.

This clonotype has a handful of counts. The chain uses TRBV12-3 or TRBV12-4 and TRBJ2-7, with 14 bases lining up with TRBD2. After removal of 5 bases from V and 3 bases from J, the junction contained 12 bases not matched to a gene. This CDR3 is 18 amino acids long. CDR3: CASSRQGLAGVIGYEQYF. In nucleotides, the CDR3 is TGTGCCAGCAGTCGACAGGGACTAGCGGGAGTAATCGGCTACGAGCAGTACTTC.

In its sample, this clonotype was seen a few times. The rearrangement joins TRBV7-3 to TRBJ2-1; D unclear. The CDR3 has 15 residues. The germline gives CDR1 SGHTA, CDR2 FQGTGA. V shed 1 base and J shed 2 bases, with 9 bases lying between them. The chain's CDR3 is CASSLNTDTYNEQFF. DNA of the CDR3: TGTGCCAGCAGCTTAAACACGGATACCTACAATGAGCAGTTCTTC.

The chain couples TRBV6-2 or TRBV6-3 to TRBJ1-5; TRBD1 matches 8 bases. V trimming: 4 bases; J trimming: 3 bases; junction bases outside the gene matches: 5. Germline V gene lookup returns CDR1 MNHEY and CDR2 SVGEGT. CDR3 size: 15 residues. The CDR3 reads CASSWTGTSNQPQHF. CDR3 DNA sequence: TGTGCCAGCAGTTGGACAGGGACCTCCAATCAGCCCCAGCATTTT.

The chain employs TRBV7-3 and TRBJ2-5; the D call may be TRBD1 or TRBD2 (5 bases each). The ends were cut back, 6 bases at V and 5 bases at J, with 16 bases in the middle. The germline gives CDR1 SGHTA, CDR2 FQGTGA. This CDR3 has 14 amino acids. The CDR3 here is CASRHRDRGETQYF. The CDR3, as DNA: TGTGCCAGCAGACACCGGGACCGAGGCGAGACCCAGTACTTC.

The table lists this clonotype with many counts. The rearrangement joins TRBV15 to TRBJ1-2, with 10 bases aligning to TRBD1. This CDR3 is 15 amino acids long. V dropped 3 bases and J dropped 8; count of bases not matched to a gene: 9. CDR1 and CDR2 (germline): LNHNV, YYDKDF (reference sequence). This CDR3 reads CATSSYGTGAQGYTF. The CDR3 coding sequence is TGTGCCACCAGCAGCTACGGGACAGGGGCGCAGGGCTACACCTTC.

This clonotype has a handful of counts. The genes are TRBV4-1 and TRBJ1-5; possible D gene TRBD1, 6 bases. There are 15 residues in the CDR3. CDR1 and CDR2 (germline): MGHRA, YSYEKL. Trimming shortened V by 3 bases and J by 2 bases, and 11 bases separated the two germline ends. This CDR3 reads CASSQTDSRNQPQHF. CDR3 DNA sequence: TGCGCCAGCAGCCAGACGGACAGTCGCAATCAGCCCCAGCATTTT.

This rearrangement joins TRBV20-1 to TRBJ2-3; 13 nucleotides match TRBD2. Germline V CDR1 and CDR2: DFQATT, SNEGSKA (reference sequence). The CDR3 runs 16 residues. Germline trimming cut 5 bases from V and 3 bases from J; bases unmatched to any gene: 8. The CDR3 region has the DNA TGCAGTGCTCCGGGACTAGCGGGGTCCGAGACAGATACGCAGTATTTT. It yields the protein CSAPGLAGSETDTQYF.

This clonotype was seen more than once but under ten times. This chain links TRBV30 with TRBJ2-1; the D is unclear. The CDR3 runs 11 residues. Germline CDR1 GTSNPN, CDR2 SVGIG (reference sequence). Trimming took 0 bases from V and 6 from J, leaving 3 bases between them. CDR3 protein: CAWSVINEQFF. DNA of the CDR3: TGTGCCTGGAGTGTGATCAATGAGCAGTTCTTC.

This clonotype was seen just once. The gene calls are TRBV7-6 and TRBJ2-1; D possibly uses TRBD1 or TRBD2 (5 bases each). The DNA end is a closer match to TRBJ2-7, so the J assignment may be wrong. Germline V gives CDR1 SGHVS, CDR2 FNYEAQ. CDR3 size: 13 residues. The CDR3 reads CASSGDVYNEQYF. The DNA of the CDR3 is TGTGCCAGCAGCGGGGACGTATACAATGAGCAGTACTTC.

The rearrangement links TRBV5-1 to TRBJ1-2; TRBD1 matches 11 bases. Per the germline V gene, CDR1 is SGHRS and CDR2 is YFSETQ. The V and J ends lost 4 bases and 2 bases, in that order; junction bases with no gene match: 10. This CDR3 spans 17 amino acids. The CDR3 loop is CASSAWTGGTPNYGYTF. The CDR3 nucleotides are TGCGCCAGCAGCGCCTGGACAGGGGGCACCCCAAACTATGGCTACACCTTC. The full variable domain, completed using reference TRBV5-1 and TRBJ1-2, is KAGVTQTPRYLIKTRGQQVTLSCSPISGHRSVSWYQQTPGQGLQFLFEYFSETQRNKGNFPGRFSGRQFSNSRSEMNVSTLELGDSALYLCASSAWTGGTPNYGYTFGSGTRLTVV.

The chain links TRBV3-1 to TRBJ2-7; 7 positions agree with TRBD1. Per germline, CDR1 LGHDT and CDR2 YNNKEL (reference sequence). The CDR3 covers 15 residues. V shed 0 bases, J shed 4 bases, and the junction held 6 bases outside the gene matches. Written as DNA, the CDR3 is TGTGCCAGCAGCCAAGATGTAGGGGGCGGGTACGAGCAGTACTTC. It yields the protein CASSQDVGGGYEQYF.

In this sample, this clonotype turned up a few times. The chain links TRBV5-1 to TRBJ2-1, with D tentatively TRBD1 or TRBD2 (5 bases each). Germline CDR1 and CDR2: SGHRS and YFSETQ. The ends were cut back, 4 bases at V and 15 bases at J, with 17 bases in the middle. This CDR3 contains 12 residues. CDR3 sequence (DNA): TGCGCCAGCAGCGGATCGGGACCCCTCTGGTTCTTC. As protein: CASSGSGPLWFF. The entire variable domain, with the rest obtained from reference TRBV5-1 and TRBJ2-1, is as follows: KAGVTQTPRYLIKTRGQQVTLSCSPISGHRSVSWYQQTPGQGLQFLFEYFSETQRNKGNFPGRFSGRQFSNSRSEMNVSTLELGDSALYLCASSGSGPLWFFGPGTRLTVL.

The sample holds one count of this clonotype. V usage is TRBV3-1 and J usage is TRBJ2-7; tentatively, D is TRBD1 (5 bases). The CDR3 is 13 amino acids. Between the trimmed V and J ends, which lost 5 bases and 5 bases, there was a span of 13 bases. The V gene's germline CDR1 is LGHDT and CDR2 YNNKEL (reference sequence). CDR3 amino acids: CASSVQASHEQYF. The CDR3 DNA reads TGTGCCAGCAGCGTACAGGCTTCCCACGAGCAGTACTTC.

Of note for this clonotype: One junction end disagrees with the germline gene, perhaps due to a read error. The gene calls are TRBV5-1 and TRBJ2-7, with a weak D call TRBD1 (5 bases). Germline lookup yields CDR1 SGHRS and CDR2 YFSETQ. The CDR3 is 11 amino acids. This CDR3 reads CVSSLQDEQYF. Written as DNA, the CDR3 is TGCGTCAGCAGCTTACAGGACGAGCAGTACTTC.

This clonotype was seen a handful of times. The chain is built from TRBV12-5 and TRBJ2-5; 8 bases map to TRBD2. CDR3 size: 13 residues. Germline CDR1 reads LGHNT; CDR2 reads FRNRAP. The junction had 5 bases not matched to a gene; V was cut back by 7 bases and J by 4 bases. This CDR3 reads CASASGGGETQYF. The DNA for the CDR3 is TGTGCTAGTGCCTCGGGAGGGGGAGAGACCCAGTACTTC.

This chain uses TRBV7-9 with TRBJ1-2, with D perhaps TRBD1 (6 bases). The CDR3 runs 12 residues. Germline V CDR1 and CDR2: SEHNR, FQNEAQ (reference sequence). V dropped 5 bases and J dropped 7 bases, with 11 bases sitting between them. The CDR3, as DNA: TGTGCCAGCAGCCCAGACAGGACTGGCTACACCTTC. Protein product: CASSPDRTGYTF.

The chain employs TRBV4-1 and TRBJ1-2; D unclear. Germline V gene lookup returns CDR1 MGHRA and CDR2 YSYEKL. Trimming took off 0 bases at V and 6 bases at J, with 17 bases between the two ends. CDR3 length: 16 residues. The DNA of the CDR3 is TGCGCCAGCAGCCAAGATTCGATGGTGGGCAGAAATGGCTACACCTTC. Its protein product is CASSQDSMVGRNGYTF.

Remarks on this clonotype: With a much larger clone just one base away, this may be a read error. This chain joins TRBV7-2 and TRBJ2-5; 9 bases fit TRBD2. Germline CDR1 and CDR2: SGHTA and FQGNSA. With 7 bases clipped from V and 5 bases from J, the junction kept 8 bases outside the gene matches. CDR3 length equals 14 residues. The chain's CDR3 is CASNFGSGGETQYF. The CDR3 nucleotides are TGTGCCAGCAACTTTGGTAGCGGGGGTGAGACCCAGTACTTC.